This T cell receptor (beta chain) was sequenced for a study of vaccination and CD4 T cells after COVID-19. The study's findings and limits: Spike mono-reactivity was shown by 304 of 307 vaccine-specific clones in convalescent patients.

The table lists this clonotype with a few counts. Its specificity is unknown. As for treatment: approximately nine-day PBMC culture with coronavirus spike peptide pools or control peptides (ViraFEST assay). CDR1 is SGHTA, CDR2 FQGNSA, per germline. This CDR3 region has 15 residues. V was shortened by 0 bases and J by 5 bases, with 13 bases between the two germline ends. The assay that was used to sequence DNA from cultured CD4+ T cells was the Oncomine TCR Beta short-read assay. TCRdb called the PCR reads again in MiXCR, with one record for every CDR3 protein. The sample contains roughly 7,400 distinct CDR3 sequences, roughly 53% of which appear only once.

The chain uses TRBV7-2 and TRBJ2-5, with no clear D. The TCR was taken from a human donor who had recovered from COVID-19. The sample taken for sequencing was CD4+ T cells from blood, cultured in vitro. This chain's CDR3 is CASSLATSVRETQYF. The DNA of the CDR3 is TGTGCCAGCAGCTTAGCAACCTCCGTTCGGGAGACCCAGTACTTC.